The text below deals with one TCR beta chain. The Seattle patients joined while their infection was active and were tracked longitudinally afterward. These data come from a study of blood T cell repertoires in COVID-19. The overall study: Acute and convalescent COVID-19 specimens originated in the United States, Italy and Spain. T cells, B-cell-depleted T cells, or PBMCs supplied cDNA or gDNA.

In the original processing: Researchers report that nucleated cell counts were estimated from reference gene primer amplification. Sequencing was performed with immunoSEQ multiplex PCR; in TCRdb, only in-frame clones are kept and a portion is missing. The DNA gave D and trimming, while V, J and clone size come from that table. The sample lists 150,000 to 200,000 clones, over 90% occurring once. V was clipped by 0 bases and J by 1 base, with 19 bases between them. CDR3 length: 19 amino acids. Germline CDR1 and CDR2: LGHDT and YNNKEL (reference sequence). This receptor was identified in a woman in her sixties or seventies with COVID-19, enrolled during active disease. Sequencing was carried out using peripheral blood. The rearrangement joins TRBV3-1 (or the pseudogene TRBV3-2) to TRBJ2-4, with D tentatively TRBD2 (6 bases). CDR3 in amino acids: CASSQDTSLGPGAKNIQYF. CDR3 DNA sequence: TGTGCCAGCAGCCAAGACACTAGCCTAGGGCCCGGGGCCAAAAACATTCAGTACTTC.